The TCR beta chain described here comes from a study of T cell repertoires in cytomegalovirus infection. A word on this clonotype: No antigen is known for it.

CDR1 and CDR2 (germline): MNHEY, SVGEGT. V lost 6 bases and J 3 bases, leaving 15 bases between the germline ends. The CDR3 is 14 residues long. TCRdb itself ran the reads through MiXCR, one entry per CDR3 protein. The data contain 44,000 or so distinct CDR3 sequences, around 23% of them singletons. This rearrangement joins TRBV6-2 or TRBV6-3 to TRBJ2-7; possible D gene TRBD2, 6 bases. This clonotype originated in a human donor in good health (CMV status not recorded). Some clones in this sample may be carry-over from other donors' samples. The material sequenced was CD8+ T cells from cultured PBMCs, taken from culture after CMV antigen stimulation. Here the CDR3 reads CASRRGGDLYEQYF. As DNA, the CDR3 is TGTGCCAGCAGACGAGGAGGGGACCTCTACGAGCAGTACTTC.